The 24 T cell receptor beta chains reported below all come from one sample, sequenced in a study of cytomegalovirus exposure and HLA in healthy donors. The study ran its PCR with 60 Vbeta and 13 Jbeta primers. The assay was immunoSEQ multiplex PCR, and TCRdb's table has in-frame clones only and misses some. The sample yields 150,000 to 200,000 clones, approximately 82% seen once. The sample was PBMCs. Every receptor here comes from a woman aged 18-35 years in good health and CMV-seropositive.

Points on this clone: One junction end does not reproduce the germline sequence, and a read error may be involved. This chain joins TRBV7-9 and TRBJ2-7, with D perhaps TRBD1 (5 bases). Per the germline V gene, CDR1 is SEHNR and CDR2 is FQNEAQ (reference sequence). The CDR3 totals 17 residues. CDR3 sequence reads: CSSSHTSSGLVPYEQYF. The CDR3 DNA reads as TGTTCCAGCAGCCACACATCTTCAGGGCTTGTCCCCTACGAGCAGTACTTC.

This chain joins TRBV27 and TRBJ2-3, with no clear D. The CDR3 is 14 amino acids. V was trimmed by 5 bases and J by 4 bases, leaving 13 bases between them. Germline V gene sequence: CDR1 MNHEY, CDR2 SMNVEV (reference sequence). The CDR3 region has the DNA TGTGCCAGCAGTCCAACAACCTCCGCAGATACGCAGTATTTT. It encodes CASSPTTSADTQYF.

The J gene is TRBJ2-3, the V gene TRBV6-5, with TRBD2 matching 8 bases. CDR1 is MNHEY, CDR2 SVGAGI, per germline. The CDR3 is 14 residues long. Trimming at V came to 4 bases and at J to 1 base, leaving 1 base not matched to a gene. Here the CDR3 reads CASSWTSRTDTQYF. CDR3 coding DNA: TGTGCCAGCAGTTGGACTAGCCGCACAGATACGCAGTATTTT.

The chain couples TRBV7-2 to TRBJ2-1, with 14 nucleotides matching TRBD2. CDR3 size: 14 residues. V dropped 5 bases and J dropped 7; count of bases not matched to a gene: 1. Germline V CDR1 and CDR2: SGHTA, FQGNSA. The CDR3 is CASSRLAGGNEQFF. The CDR3 DNA reads as TGTGCCAGCAGCAGACTAGCGGGGGGGAATGAGCAGTTCTTC.

Here the CDR3 DNA reads TGTGCCAGCAGCCCAAGGCCAGGGGGCGGGGAGCAGTACTTC. Its protein is CASSPRPGGGEQYF. The rearrangement uses TRBV7-9 and TRBJ2-7; 8 positions agree with TRBD1. Looked up from germline, CDR1 is SEHNR and CDR2 is FQNEAQ (reference sequence). There are 14 residues in the CDR3. Trimming cost V 5 bases and J 7 bases; bases outside gene matches: 10. Full variable domain (remainder filled in from reference TRBV7-9 and TRBJ2-7): DTGVSQNPRHKITKRGQNVTFRCDPISEHNRLYWYRQTLGQGPEFLTYFQNEAQLEKSRLLSDRFSAERPKGSFSTLEIQRTEQGDSAMYLCASSPRPGGGEQYFGPGTRLTVT.

The rearrangement joins TRBV19 to TRBJ1-2; no firm D call. The CDR3 is made up of 17 amino acids. Germline V gene lookup returns CDR1 LNHDA and CDR2 SQIVND (reference sequence). The germline V and J ends were trimmed by 5 bases and 2 bases, with 21 bases remaining between them. CDR3 amino acids: CASSPRGRSGENYGYTF. For the CDR3, the DNA is TGTGCCAGTAGTCCGAGAGGCCGCTCTGGCGAGAACTATGGCTACACCTTC.

The chain couples TRBV5-6 to TRBJ1-2; 8 nucleotides match TRBD1. The CDR3 is made up of 14 amino acids. Germline V lookup: CDR1 SGHDT, CDR2 YYEEEE. Trimming at V came to 4 bases and at J to 6 bases, leaving 8 bases not matched to a gene. The CDR3 DNA reads as TGTGCCAGCAGCAAAAGGACAGGGTGGCATGGCTACACCTTC. This codes for CASSKRTGWHGYTF. Full variable domain (missing parts from reference TRBV5-6 and TRBJ1-2): DAGVTQSPTHLIKTRGQQVTLRCSPKSGHDTVSWYQQALGQGPQFIFQYYEEEERQRGNFPDRFSGHQFPNYSSELNVNALLLGDSALYLCASSKRTGWHGYTFGSGTRLTVV.

V is TRBV5-4 and J is TRBJ1-3, with a possible D match to TRBD1 (6 bases). Germline V lookup: CDR1 SGHNT, CDR2 YYREEE (reference sequence). V shed 0 bases and J shed 4 bases, with 11 bases lying between them. The CDR3 covers 15 residues. The CDR3 DNA is TGTGCCAGCAGCTTGGACACAGGGTCCGGAAACACCATATATTTT. This gives the protein CASSLDTGSGNTIYF.

The rearrangement joins TRBV30 to TRBJ1-6, with 11 bases identical to TRBD1. Germline loops: CDR1 GTSNPN, CDR2 SVGIG (reference sequence). The junction had 6 bases not matched to a gene; V was cut back by 3 bases and J by 11 bases. This CDR3 spans 14 amino acids. CDR3 region: CAWRGTGGFTPLHF. The CDR3 DNA sequence: TGTGCCTGGAGGGGGACAGGGGGATTTACACCCCTCCACTTT.

Comment on this clone: The same CDR3 is also encoded by other DNA sequences in this sample. The chain joins TRBV6-5 to TRBJ2-1, with TRBD2 identical over 8 bases. CDR1 and CDR2 from the germline V gene are MNHEY and SVGAGI. This CDR3 contains 13 residues. With V trimmed by 6 bases and J by 7 bases, 5 bases remained unmatched. For the CDR3, the DNA is TGTGCCAGCAGAACCCCGGGAGGGAATGAGCAGTTCTTC. It is translated as CASRTPGGNEQFF.

The chain employs TRBV5-4 and TRBJ2-3; D remains ambiguous. CDR3 length: 16 amino acids. The ends were cut back, 5 bases at V and 1 base at J, with 17 bases in the middle. Germline CDR1 is SGHNT and CDR2 is YYREEE (reference sequence). The CDR3 DNA reads TGTGCCAGCAGTTCCTCTGGGTCCCTAGGCACAGATACGCAGTATTTT. Amino acids: CASSSSGSLGTDTQYF.

The chain uses TRBV7-2 and TRBJ1-1; 7 bases fit TRBD1. J lost 5 bases, V lost 5 bases, and 8 bases had no gene match. Per germline, CDR1 SGHTA and CDR2 FQGNSA. The CDR3 consists of 14 residues. DNA for the CDR3: TGTGCCAGCAGCCTCTACAGGGGTGGGACTGAAGCTTTCTTT. Translation: CASSLYRGGTEAFF.

CDR3 sequence reads: CASSARDREIEKLFF. CDR3 nucleotides: TGTGCCAGCAGCGCACGGGACAGGGAAATTGAAAAACTGTTTTTT. The chain joins TRBV7-9 to TRBJ1-4; TRBD1 agrees at 9 bases. The CDR3 totals 15 residues. J was trimmed by 7 bases and V by 5 bases; bases with no gene match: 8. The germline gives CDR1 SEHNR, CDR2 FQNEAQ (reference sequence).

In this sample, this clone turned up a few times. V is TRBV7-9 and J is TRBJ2-5; 7 bases map to TRBD1. J lost 4 bases, V lost 0 bases, and 8 bases had no gene match. CDR1 SEHNR and CDR2 FQNEAQ come from the germline V gene (reference sequence). This CDR3 is 16 amino acids long. The CDR3 sequence is CASSLARGGTGETQYF. CDR3 coding DNA: TGTGCCAGCAGCTTAGCTAGAGGGGGCACAGGAGAGACCCAGTACTTC.

This chain joins TRBV5-1 and TRBJ2-1; 12 nucleotides match TRBD2. In germline, CDR1 is SGHRS, CDR2 YFSETQ. The CDR3 consists of 17 residues. Unmatched junction bases numbered 11, after V lost 1 base and J lost 9 bases. CDR3 sequence reads: CASSLLASGGAVGEQFF. The DNA for the CDR3 is TGCGCCAGCAGCTTGCTCGCTAGCGGGGGGGCCGTTGGTGAGCAGTTCTTC.

CDR3 amino acids: CASSLDSTKNIQYF. The CDR3 nucleotides read TGCGCCAGCAGCTTGGACTCCACCAAAAACATTCAGTACTTC. This sequence joins TRBV5-1 and TRBJ2-4; D is uncertain. Germline CDR1 and CDR2: SGHRS and YFSETQ. Deletions cut 0 bases from V and 2 bases from J, with 6 bases between. The length of the CDR3 is 14 residues. The full variable domain, completed using reference TRBV5-1 and TRBJ2-4, is KAGVTQTPRYLIKTRGQQVTLSCSPISGHRSVSWYQQTPGQGLQFLFEYFSETQRNKGNFPGRFSGRQFSNSRSEMNVSTLELGDSALYLCASSLDSTKNIQYFGAGTRLSVL.

The chain recombines TRBV5-6 with TRBJ1-1; D possibly corresponds to TRBD1 (6 bases). This CDR3 region has 13 residues. V was clipped by 2 bases and J by 7 bases, with 12 bases between them. Germline V gene sequence: CDR1 SGHDT, CDR2 YYEEEE. CDR3 DNA sequence: TGTGCCAGCAGCTTAGGGGGGGCGGGTGAAGCTTTCTTT. It is translated as CASSLGGAGEAFF.

This clone was recorded once. The CDR3 DNA reads as TGTGCCAGCAACCCAACAGGGGGCAGGACTGAAGCTTTCTTT. It encodes CASNPTGGRTEAFF. The rearrangement joins TRBV6-5 to TRBJ1-1; 9 positions agree with TRBD1. The CDR3 length is 14 residues. The V segment lost 7 bases and the J segment 5 bases; nucleotides outside the gene matches: 8. Per the germline V gene, CDR1 is MNHEY and CDR2 is SVGAGI.

The rearrangement uses TRBV29-1 and TRBJ1-1, with unresolved D. The CDR3 runs 11 residues. Germline values: CDR1 SQVTM, CDR2 ANQGSEA. The CDR3 protein is CSCLRGSQAFF. For the CDR3, the DNA is TGCAGTTGTTTACGAGGGTCGCAAGCTTTCTTT.

The chain combines TRBV28 with TRBJ1-2; 8 bases fit TRBD1. J lost 0 bases, V lost 8 bases, and 14 bases had no gene match. Germline assignment: CDR1 MDHEN and CDR2 SYDVKM. This CDR3 spans 17 amino acids. The CDR3 coding sequence is TGTGCCAGCCGCGGACAGGGTGCCCAACCCGCTAACTATGGCTACACCTTC. Translated: CASRGQGAQPANYGYTF.

This clone turned up a few times. The V and J genes are TRBV5-1 and TRBJ1-2; D ambiguous. The CDR3 sequence is 13 residues long. Germline-derived CDR1 and CDR2 are SGHRS and YFSETQ. V was shortened by 6 bases and J by 7 bases, with 16 bases between the two germline ends. The CDR3 DNA is TGCGCCAGCAAGACCGGGGTGGAGGGTGGCTACACCTTC. Translation: CASKTGVEGGYTF.

The chain has TRBV28 and TRBJ2-1; D possibly corresponds to TRBD1 (5 bases). Germline V gives CDR1 MDHEN, CDR2 SYDVKM. The CDR3 contains 12 residues. Trimming left V 5 bases short and J 8 bases short, with 10 bases between. Written as DNA, the CDR3 is TGTGCCAGCAGTCTGACAGAATATGAGCAGTTCTTC. This codes for CASSLTEYEQFF.

The genes are TRBV6-1 and TRBJ2-7, with 8 bases identical to TRBD1. This CDR3 region has 14 residues. Germline loops: CDR1 MNHNS, CDR2 SASEGT. V gave up 7 bases and J gave up 4 bases; unmatched junction bases: 9. The CDR3 DNA reads as TGTGCCAGCAATAGCCCGGACAGGGAATACGAGCAGTACGTC. Translated: CASNSPDREYEQYV.

This clone appeared once. The chain links TRBV6-5 to TRBJ1-1; D remains unclear. The CDR3 has 14 amino acids. The germline V gene has CDR1 MNHEY and CDR2 SVGAGI. Trimming took 7 bases from V and 0 from J, leaving 12 bases between them. The CDR3 nucleotides read TGTGCCAGCACCACGGGCGGGCTGAACACTGAAGCTTTCTTT. Protein sequence: CASTTGGLNTEAFF.